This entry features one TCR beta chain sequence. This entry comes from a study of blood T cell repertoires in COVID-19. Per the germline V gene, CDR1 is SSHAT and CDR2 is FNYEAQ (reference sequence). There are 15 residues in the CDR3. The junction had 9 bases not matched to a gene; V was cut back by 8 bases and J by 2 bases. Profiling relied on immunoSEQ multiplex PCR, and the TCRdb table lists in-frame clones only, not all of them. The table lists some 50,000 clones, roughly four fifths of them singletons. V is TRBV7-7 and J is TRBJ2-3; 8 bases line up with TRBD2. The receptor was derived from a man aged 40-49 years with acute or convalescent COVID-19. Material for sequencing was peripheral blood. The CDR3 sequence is CASSLSGGDTDTQYF. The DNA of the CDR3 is TGTGCCAGCTCTCTCTCGGGGGGGGACACAGATACGCAGTATTTT.